This T cell receptor (beta chain) was observed in a study of blood T cell repertoires in COVID-19. Donors were grouped by their self-reported clinical history. The CDR3 loop spans 14 amino acids. Trimming stripped 1 base from V and 2 bases from J, with 9 bases between. The germline gives CDR1 SGHKS, CDR2 YYEKEE (reference sequence). Method: immunoSEQ multiplex PCR; TCRdb's copy keeps in-frame clones and lacks some. The sample shows more than 200,000 clones, around 89% of them seen only once. Input material: PBMCs or T cells enriched from blood (not recorded which). The V gene is TRBV5-5, the J gene TRBJ1-2; perhaps TRBD1 as D (5 bases). This sequence was found in a woman aged 25 to 39 who had recovered from COVID-19. As DNA, the CDR3 is TGTGCCAGCAGCTTGCTAGGACAAAACTATGGCTACACCTTC. It translates to CASSLLGQNYGYTF.